This passage covers 11 T cell receptor beta chains from one sample sequenced in a study of T cell repertoires in cytomegalovirus infection. No antigens are known for them. TCRdb ran MiXCR on the reads and lists one entry per CDR3 protein. Counted here are over 100,000 distinct CDR3 sequences, around 10% occurring once; the ten biggest clones make up roughly 31%. The specimen sequenced was PBMCs, sequenced either directly or after in vitro stimulation (not recorded which). All receptors come from a human donor in good health (CMV status not recorded). Some clones in this sample may be carry-over from other donors' samples.

There are many counts of this clonotype. CDR3: CASSLHVAGVTDTQYF. CDR3 nucleotide sequence: TGTGCCAGCAGCTTACACGTAGCGGGAGTAACAGATACGCAGTATTTT. The genes are TRBV7-2 and TRBJ2-3, with 9 bases aligning to TRBD2. The trim removed 2 bases at V and 3 bases at J, leaving 6 bases unmatched. In germline, CDR1 is SGHTA, CDR2 FQGNSA. The CDR3 runs to 16 residues.

This clonotype was observed at least ten times. The chain joins TRBV7-6 to TRBJ2-3; 11 positions agree with TRBD2. The germline gives CDR1 SGHVS, CDR2 FNYEAQ. Trimming removed 2 bases from V and 2 bases from J; junction bases left unmatched: 6. This CDR3 spans 17 amino acids. The CDR3 spells CASSLTSGGISTDTQYF. CDR3 sequence (DNA): TGTGCCAGCAGCTTAACTAGCGGGGGAATCTCCACAGATACGCAGTATTTT.

About this clonotype itself: A much larger clonotype is one base distant, so this may be a read error. This rearrangement joins TRBV7-8 to TRBJ2-4, with D possibly being TRBD2 (5 bases). Germline CDR1 reads SGHVS; CDR2 reads FQNEAQ. This CDR3 has 11 amino acids. V was clipped by 1 base and J by 14 bases, with 9 bases between them. The chain's CDR3 is CASSLDGLKYF. CDR3 nucleotide sequence: TGTGCCAGCAGCTTAGACGGACTTAAGTACTTC.

This clonotype has ten or more counts. The rearrangement links TRBV7-8 to TRBJ1-5, with no clear D. Germline CDR1 reads SGHVS; CDR2 reads FQNEAQ. The CDR3 contains 14 residues. Trimming took 5 bases from V and 0 from J, leaving 8 bases between them. The CDR3 loop reads CASSLINSNQPQHF. The CDR3 DNA reads as TGTGCCAGCAGCCTGATTAATAGCAATCAGCCCCAGCATTTT.

The sample holds many counts of this clonotype. V is TRBV7-2 and J is TRBJ1-6; D ambiguous. Trimming left V 5 bases short and J 8 bases short, with 10 bases between. The CDR3 runs to 13 residues. Germline loops: CDR1 SGHTA, CDR2 FQGNSA. DNA for the CDR3: TGTGCCAGCAGCCACAACTCGGATTCACCCCTCCACTTT. Protein: CASSHNSDSPLHF.

This clonotype has only a few counts. The J gene is TRBJ1-2, the V gene TRBV7-9, with TRBD1 as a possible D gene (5 bases). This CDR3 has 14 amino acids. V was cut by 5 bases and J by 6 bases, with 16 bases left in between. The germline gives CDR1 SEHNR, CDR2 FQNEAQ (reference sequence). The CDR3 here is CASSQGEGLDGYTF. The CDR3 nucleotides are TGTGCCAGCAGCCAAGGGGAGGGATTGGATGGCTACACCTTC.

This clonotype has at least ten counts. CDR3 in amino acids: CASSLKTGGKRVDTQYF. CDR3 DNA: TGTGCCAGCAGCCTCAAAACAGGCGGGAAGAGGGTAGATACGCAGTATTTT. This chain uses TRBV7-2 with TRBJ2-3; TRBD2 is a possible D gene (6 bases). Germline V lookup: CDR1 SGHTA, CDR2 FQGNSA. The CDR3 consists of 17 residues. V was trimmed by 5 bases and J by 5 bases, leaving 23 bases between them.

Ten or more counts support this clonotype. This sequence joins TRBV28 and TRBJ2-7, with 11 bases matching TRBD1. V was clipped by 3 bases and J by 4 bases; unmatched bases: 5. The germline V gene encodes CDR1 MDHEN and CDR2 SYDVKM. The CDR3 has 15 residues. The CDR3 DNA sequence: TGTGCCAGCAGTTTGGTCGGACAGGGGGCTTACGAGCAGTACTTC. Translation: CASSLVGQGAYEQYF.

The genes are TRBV5-6 and TRBJ2-4; maybe TRBD2 (5 bases). The CDR3 is 15 amino acids. The V gene lost 0 bases and the J gene lost 1 base, with 8 bases spanning the gap. The germline CDR1 and CDR2 sequences are SGHDT and YYEEEE. In nucleotides, the CDR3 is TGTGCCAGCAGCTTGGGGCGGGCGGCCAAAAACATTCAGTACTTC. This sequence encodes CASSLGRAAKNIQYF.

Only a few counts were recorded for this clonotype. This chain connects TRBV19 to TRBJ2-1, with D maybe TRBD2 (5 bases). The ends were cut back, 8 bases at V and 0 bases at J, with 14 bases in the middle. Germline values: CDR1 LNHDA, CDR2 SQIVND (reference sequence). The CDR3 spans 15 residues. CDR3 sequence: CASATPGGSYNEQFF. In nucleotides, the CDR3 is TGTGCCAGTGCGACCCCAGGAGGCTCCTACAATGAGCAGTTCTTC.

This clonotype was seen a few times. This chain joins TRBV27 and TRBJ2-2; TRBD1 might be the D (6 bases). Trimming cost V 5 bases and J 4 bases, with 17 bases left between them. CDR1 and CDR2 from the germline V gene are MNHEY and SMNVEV (reference sequence). The CDR3 length is 16 residues. The CDR3 reads CASSPSGQVPTGELFF. Here the CDR3 DNA reads TGTGCCAGCAGTCCGTCGGGACAAGTTCCCACCGGGGAGCTGTTTTTT.